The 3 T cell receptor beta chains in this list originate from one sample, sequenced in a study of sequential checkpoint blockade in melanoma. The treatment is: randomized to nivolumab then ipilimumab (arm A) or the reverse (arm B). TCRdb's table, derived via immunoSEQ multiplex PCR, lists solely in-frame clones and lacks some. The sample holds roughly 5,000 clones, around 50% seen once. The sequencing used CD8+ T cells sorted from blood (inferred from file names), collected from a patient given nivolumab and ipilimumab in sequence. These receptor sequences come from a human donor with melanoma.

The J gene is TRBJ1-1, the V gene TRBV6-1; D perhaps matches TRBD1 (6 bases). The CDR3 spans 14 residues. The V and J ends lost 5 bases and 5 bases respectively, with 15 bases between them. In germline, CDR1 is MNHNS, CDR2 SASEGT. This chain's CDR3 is CASSPSGEMTEAFF. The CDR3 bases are TGTGCCAGCAGTCCTTCAGGGGAAATGACTGAAGCTTTCTTT.

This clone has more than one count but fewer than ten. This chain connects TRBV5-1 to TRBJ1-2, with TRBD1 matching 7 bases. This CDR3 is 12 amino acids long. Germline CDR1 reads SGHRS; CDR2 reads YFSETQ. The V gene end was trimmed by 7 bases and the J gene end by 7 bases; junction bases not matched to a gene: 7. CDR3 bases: TGCGCCAGCCGGGGGACAGCCACTGGCTACACCTTC. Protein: CASRGTATGYTF.

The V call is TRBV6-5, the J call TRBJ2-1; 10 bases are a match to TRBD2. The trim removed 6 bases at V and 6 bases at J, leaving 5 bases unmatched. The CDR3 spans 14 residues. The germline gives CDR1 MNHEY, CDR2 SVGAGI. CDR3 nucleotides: TGTGCCAGCAGCCTCAGCGGGGGGGCCAATGAGCAGTTCTTC. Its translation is CASSLSGGANEQFF.